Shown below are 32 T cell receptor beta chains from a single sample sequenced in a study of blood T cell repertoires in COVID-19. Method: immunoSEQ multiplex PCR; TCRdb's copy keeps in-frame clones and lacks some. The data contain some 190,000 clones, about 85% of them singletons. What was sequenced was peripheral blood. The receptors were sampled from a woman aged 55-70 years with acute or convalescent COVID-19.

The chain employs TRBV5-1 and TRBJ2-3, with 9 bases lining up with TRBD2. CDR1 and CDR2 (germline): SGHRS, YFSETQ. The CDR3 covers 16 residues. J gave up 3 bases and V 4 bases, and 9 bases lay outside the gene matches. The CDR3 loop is CASSLGTSISTDTQYF. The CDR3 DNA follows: TGCGCCAGCAGCCTAGGGACTAGCATTAGTACAGATACGCAGTATTTT.

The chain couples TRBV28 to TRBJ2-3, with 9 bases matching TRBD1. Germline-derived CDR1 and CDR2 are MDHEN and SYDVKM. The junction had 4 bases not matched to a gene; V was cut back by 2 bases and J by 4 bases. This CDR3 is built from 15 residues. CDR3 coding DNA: TGTGCCAGCAGTTTAGCACAGGGGGCGGCAGATACGCAGTATTTT. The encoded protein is CASSLAQGAADTQYF.

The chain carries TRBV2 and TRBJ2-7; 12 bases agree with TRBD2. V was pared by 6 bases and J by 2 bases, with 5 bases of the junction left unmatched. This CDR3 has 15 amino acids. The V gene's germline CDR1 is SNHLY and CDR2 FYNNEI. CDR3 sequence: CASSLTSGSTYEQYF. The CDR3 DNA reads TGTGCCAGCAGCCTGACTAGCGGGAGCACCTACGAGCAGTACTTC.

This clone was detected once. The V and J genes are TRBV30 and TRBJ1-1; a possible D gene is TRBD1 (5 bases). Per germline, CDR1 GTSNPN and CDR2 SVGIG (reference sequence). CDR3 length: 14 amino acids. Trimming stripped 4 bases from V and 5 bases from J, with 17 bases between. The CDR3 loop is CAWNVGGVGTEAFF. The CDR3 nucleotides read TGTGCCTGGAACGTGGGGGGGGTCGGGACTGAAGCTTTCTTT.

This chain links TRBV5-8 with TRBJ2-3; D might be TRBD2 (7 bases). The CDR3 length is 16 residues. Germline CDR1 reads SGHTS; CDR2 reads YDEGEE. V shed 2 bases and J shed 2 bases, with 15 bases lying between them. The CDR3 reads CASSLGGGINTDTQYF. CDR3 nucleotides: TGTGCCAGCAGCTTAGGGGGGGGCATAAACACAGATACGCAGTATTTT.

CDR3 bases: TGTGCCAGCAGGCAAGCGGCTCCGCTGACCTACGAGCAGTACTTC. Encoded protein: CASRQAAPLTYEQYF. The chain has TRBV11-2 and TRBJ2-7, with D possibly matching TRBD2 (5 bases). V lost 6 bases to trimming and J lost 2 bases, with 17 bases between them. The length of the CDR3 is 15 residues. CDR1 is SGHAT, CDR2 FQNNGV, per germline.

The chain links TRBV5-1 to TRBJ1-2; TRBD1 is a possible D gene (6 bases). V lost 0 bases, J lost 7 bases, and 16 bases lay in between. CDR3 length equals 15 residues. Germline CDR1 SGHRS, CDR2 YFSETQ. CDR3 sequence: CASSLGYRAGAGYTF. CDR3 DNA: TGCGCCAGCAGCTTGGGGTACAGGGCCGGAGCTGGCTACACCTTC.

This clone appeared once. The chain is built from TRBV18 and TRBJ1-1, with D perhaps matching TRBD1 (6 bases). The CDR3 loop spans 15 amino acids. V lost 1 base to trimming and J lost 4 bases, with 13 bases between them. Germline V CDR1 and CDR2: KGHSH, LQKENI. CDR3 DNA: TGTGCCAGCTCACCACAGGGGGTCCCAGGCACTGAAGCTTTCTTT. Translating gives CASSPQGVPGTEAFF. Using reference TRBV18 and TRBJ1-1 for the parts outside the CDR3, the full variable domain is NAGVMQNPRHLVRRRGQEARLRCSPMKGHSHVYWYRQLPEEGLKFMVYLQKENIIDESGMPKERFSAEFPKEGPSILRIQQVVRGDSAAYFCASSPQGVPGTEAFFGQGTRLTVV.

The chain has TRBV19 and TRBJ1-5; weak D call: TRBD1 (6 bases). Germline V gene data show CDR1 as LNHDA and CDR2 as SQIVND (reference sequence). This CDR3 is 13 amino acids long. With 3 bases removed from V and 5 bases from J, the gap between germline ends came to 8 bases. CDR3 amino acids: CASSMSGDQPQHF. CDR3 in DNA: TGTGCCAGTAGTATGTCAGGGGATCAGCCCCAGCATTTT.

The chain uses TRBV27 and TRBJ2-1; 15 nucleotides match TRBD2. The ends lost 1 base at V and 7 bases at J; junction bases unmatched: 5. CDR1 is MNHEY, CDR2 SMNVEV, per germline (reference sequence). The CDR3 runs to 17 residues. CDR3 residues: CASSLLAGTSGRNEQFF. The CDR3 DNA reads TGTGCCAGCAGTTTATTGGCGGGGACTAGCGGGAGGAATGAGCAGTTCTTC.

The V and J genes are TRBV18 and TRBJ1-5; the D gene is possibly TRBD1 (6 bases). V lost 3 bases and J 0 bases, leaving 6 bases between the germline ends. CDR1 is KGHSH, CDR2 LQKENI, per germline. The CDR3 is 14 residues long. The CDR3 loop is CASSPDSSNQPQHF. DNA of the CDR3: TGTGCCAGCTCACCGGACAGTAGCAATCAGCCCCAGCATTTT.

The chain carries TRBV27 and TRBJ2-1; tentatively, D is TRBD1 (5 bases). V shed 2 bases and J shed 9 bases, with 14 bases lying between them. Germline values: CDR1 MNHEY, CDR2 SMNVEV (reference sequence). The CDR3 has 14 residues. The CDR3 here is CASSLRGVISEQFF. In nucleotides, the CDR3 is TGTGCCAGCAGTTTAAGGGGCGTCATAAGTGAGCAGTTCTTC.

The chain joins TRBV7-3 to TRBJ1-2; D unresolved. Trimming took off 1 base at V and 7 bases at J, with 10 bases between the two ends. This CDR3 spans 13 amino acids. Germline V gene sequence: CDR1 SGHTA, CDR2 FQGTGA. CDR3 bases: TGTGCCAGCAGCTTAAGGATAGGAGGTGGCTACACCTTC. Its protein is CASSLRIGGGYTF.

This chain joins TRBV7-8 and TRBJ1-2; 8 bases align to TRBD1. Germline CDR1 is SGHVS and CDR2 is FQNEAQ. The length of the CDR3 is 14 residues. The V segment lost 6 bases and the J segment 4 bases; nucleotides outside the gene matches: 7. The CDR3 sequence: CASSSGQDIYGYTF. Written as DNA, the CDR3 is TGTGCCAGCAGTTCGGGACAGGATATCTATGGCTACACCTTC.

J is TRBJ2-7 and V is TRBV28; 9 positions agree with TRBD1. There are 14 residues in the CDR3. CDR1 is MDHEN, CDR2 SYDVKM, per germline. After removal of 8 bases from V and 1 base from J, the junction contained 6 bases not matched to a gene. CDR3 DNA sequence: TGTGCCAGCTCCGGGACAGGGCGTTCCTACGAGCAGTACTTC. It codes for CASSGTGRSYEQYF.

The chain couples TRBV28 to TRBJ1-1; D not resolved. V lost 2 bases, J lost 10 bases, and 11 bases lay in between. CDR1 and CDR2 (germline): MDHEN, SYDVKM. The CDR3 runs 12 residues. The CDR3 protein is CASSLEAQRAFF. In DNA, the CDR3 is TGTGCCAGCAGTTTAGAGGCCCAGCGAGCTTTCTTT.

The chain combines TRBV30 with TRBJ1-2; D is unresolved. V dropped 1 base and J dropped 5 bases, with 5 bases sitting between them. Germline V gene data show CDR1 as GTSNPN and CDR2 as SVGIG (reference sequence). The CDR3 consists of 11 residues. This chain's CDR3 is CAWSGGYGYTF. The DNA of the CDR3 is TGTGCCTGGAGTGGAGGGTATGGCTACACCTTC.

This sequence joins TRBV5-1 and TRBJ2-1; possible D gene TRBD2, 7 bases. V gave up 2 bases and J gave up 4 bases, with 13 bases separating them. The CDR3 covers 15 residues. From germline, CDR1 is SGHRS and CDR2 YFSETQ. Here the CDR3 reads CASSFVRGAYNEQFF. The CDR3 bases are TGCGCCAGCAGCTTCGTCCGGGGGGCTTACAATGAGCAGTTCTTC.

The CDR3 here is CASSPGANYGYTF. The CDR3 coding sequence is TGTGCCAGCAGTCCGGGGGCTAACTATGGCTACACCTTC. The chain employs TRBV6-6 and TRBJ1-2; possible D gene TRBD1, 5 bases. This CDR3 comprises 13 residues. Germline assignment: CDR1 MNHNY and CDR2 SVGAGI (reference sequence). Trimming pared 5 bases from V and 0 bases from J, leaving 7 bases between.

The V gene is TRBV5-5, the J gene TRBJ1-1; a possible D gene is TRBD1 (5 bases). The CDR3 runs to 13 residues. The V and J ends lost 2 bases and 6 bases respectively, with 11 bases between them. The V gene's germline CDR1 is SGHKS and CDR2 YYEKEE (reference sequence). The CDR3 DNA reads TGTGCCAGCAGCTTAGGGGATGGCGCTGAAGCTTTCTTT. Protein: CASSLGDGAEAFF. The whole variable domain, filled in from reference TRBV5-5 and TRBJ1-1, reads DAGVTQSPTHLIKTRGQQVTLRCSPISGHKSVSWYQQVLGQGPQFIFQYYEKEERGRGNFPDRFSARQFPNYSSELNVNALLLGDSALYLCASSLGDGAEAFFGQGTRLTVV.

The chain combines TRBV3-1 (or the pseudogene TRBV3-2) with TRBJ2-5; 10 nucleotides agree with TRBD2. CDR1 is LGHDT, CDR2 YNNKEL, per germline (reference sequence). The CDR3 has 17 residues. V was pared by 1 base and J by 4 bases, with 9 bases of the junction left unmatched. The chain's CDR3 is CASSQGSGIAGGETQYF. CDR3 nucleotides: TGTGCCAGCAGCCAAGGGTCGGGGATAGCGGGAGGAGAGACCCAGTACTTC.

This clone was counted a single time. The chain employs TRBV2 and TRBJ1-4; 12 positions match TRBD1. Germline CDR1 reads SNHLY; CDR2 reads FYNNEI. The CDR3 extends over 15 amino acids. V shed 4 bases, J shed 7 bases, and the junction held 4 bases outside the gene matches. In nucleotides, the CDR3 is TGTGCCAGCAGTGTATCGGGACAGGGGGCTGAAAAACTGTTTTTT. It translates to CASSVSGQGAEKLFF. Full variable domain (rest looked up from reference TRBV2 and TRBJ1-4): EPEVTQTPSHQVTQMGQEVILRCVPISNHLYFYWYRQILGQKVEFLVSFYNNEISEKSEIFDDQFSVERPDGSNFTLKIRSTKLEDSAMYFCASSVSGQGAEKLFFGSGTQLSVL.

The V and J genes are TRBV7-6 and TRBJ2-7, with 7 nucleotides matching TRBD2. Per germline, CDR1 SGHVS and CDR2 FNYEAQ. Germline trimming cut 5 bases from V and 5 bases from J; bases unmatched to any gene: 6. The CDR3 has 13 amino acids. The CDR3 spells CASSLKAGDEQYV. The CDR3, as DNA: TGTGCCAGCAGCCTAAAGGCGGGGGACGAGCAGTACGTC.

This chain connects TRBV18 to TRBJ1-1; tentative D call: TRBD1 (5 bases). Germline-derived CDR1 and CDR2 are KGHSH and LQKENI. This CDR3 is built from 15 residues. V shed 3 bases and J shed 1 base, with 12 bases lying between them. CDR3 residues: CASSPTTARNTEAFF. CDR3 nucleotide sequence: TGTGCCAGCTCACCTACGACAGCGCGGAACACTGAAGCTTTCTTT.

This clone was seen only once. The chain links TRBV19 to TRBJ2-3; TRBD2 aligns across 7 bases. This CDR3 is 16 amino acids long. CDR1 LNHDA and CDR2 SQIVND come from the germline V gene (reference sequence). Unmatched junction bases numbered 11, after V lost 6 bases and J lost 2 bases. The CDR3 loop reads CASSLLASGFTDTQYF. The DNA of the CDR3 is TGTGCCAGTAGCCTGCTGGCTAGCGGATTCACAGATACGCAGTATTTT.

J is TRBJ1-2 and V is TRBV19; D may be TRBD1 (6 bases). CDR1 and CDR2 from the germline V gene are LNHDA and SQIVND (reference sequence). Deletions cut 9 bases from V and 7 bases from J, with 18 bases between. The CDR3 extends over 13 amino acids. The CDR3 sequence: CASDGGRGSGYTF. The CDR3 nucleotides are TGTGCCAGCGACGGGGGGCGAGGGAGTGGCTACACCTTC. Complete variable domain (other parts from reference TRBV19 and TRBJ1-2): DGGITQSPKYLFRKEGQNVTLSCEQNLNHDAMYWYRQDPGQGLRLIYYSQIVNDFQKGDIAEGYSVSREKKESFPLTVTSAQKNPTAFYLCASDGGRGSGYTFGSGTRLTVV.

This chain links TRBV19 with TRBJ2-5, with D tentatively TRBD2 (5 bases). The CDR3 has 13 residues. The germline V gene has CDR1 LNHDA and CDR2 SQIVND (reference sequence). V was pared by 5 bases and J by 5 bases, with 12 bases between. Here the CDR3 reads CASSPGIRETQYF. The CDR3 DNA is TGTGCCAGTAGTCCGGGAATAAGGGAGACCCAGTACTTC. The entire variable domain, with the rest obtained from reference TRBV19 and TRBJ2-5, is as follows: DGGITQSPKYLFRKEGQNVTLSCEQNLNHDAMYWYRQDPGQGLRLIYYSQIVNDFQKGDIAEGYSVSREKKESFPLTVTSAQKNPTAFYLCASSPGIRETQYFGPGTRLLVL.

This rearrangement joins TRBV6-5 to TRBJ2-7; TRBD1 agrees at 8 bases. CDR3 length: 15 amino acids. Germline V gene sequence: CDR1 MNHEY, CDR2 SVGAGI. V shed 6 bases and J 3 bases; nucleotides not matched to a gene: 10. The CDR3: CASSVLRGPFYEQYF. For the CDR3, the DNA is TGTGCCAGCAGCGTCCTCAGGGGGCCCTTCTACGAGCAGTACTTC.

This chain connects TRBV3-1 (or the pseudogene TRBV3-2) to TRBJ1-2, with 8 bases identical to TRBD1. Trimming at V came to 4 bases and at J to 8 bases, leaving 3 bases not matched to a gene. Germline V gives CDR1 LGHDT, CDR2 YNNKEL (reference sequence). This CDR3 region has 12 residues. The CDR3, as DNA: TGTGCCAGCAGCCGGACAGGGAGGGGCTACACCTTC. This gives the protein CASSRTGRGYTF.

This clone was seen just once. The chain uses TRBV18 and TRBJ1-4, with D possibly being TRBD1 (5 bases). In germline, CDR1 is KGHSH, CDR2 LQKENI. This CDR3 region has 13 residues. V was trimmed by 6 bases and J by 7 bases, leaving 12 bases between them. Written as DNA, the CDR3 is TGTGCCAGCTCCGGAGCAGGGTCTGAAAAACTGTTTTTT. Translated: CASSGAGSEKLFF.

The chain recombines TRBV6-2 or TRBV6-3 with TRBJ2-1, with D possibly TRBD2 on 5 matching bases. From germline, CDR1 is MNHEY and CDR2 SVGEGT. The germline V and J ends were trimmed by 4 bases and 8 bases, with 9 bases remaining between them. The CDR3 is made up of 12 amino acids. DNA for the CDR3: TGTGCCAGCAGTTTTAGCGTCCATGAGCAGTTCTTC. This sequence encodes CASSFSVHEQFF.

CDR3 sequence reads: CASSVRFDNEQFF. The CDR3 bases are TGTGCCAGCAGCGTACGTTTCGACAATGAGCAGTTCTTC. The chain couples TRBV9 to TRBJ2-1; no definite D call. Germline assignment: CDR1 SGDLS and CDR2 YYNGEE. There are 13 residues in the CDR3. V lost 1 base to trimming and J lost 5 bases, with 7 bases between them.